These 30 T cell receptor beta chains were sequenced from one sample in a study of blood T cell repertoires in COVID-19. Profiling relied on immunoSEQ multiplex PCR, and the TCRdb table lists in-frame clones only, not all of them. This sample has around 270,000 clones, with 80% to 90% found just once. The specimen was peripheral blood. The receptor source for this set is a man aged 25 to 40 with active or convalescent COVID-19.

This chain uses TRBV5-5 with TRBJ2-7, with TRBD2 identical over 7 bases. CDR3 length equals 14 residues. The V and J ends lost 2 bases and 7 bases, in that order; junction bases with no gene match: 9. Germline lookup yields CDR1 SGHKS and CDR2 YYEKEE (reference sequence). CDR3: CASSFRLAVWEQYF. The CDR3 DNA reads TGTGCCAGCAGCTTTAGACTAGCAGTTTGGGAGCAGTACTTC.

The chain has TRBV10-1 and TRBJ1-3, with a weak D call TRBD1 (5 bases). Trimming shortened V by 3 bases and J by 2 bases, and 14 bases separated the two germline ends. The CDR3 has 16 residues. Germline lookup yields CDR1 WNHNN and CDR2 SYGVQD (reference sequence). The chain's CDR3 is CASSESSREAGNTIYF. The CDR3 DNA reads TGCGCCAGCAGTGAATCGTCCAGGGAGGCTGGAAACACCATATATTTT.

The J gene is TRBJ1-4, the V gene TRBV7-6; 10 positions match TRBD1. The trim removed 1 base at V and 7 bases at J, leaving 3 bases unmatched. The CDR3 runs 15 residues. Germline-derived CDR1 and CDR2 are SGHVS and FNYEAQ. The CDR3 coding sequence is TGTGCCAGCAGCTTAGGACAGGGGGCTGGTGAAAAACTGTTTTTT. Translating gives CASSLGQGAGEKLFF.

The chain recombines TRBV27 with TRBJ1-6; TRBD1 is a possible D gene (6 bases). Trimming pared 5 bases from V and 3 bases from J, leaving 11 bases between. The CDR3 is 15 residues long. In germline, CDR1 is MNHEY, CDR2 SMNVEV (reference sequence). CDR3 nucleotide sequence: TGTGCCAGCAGTACGGACAGAAGCTATAATTCACCCCTCCACTTT. Its protein is CASSTDRSYNSPLHF.

J is TRBJ1-6 and V is TRBV18; D ambiguous. Germline values: CDR1 KGHSH, CDR2 LQKENI. The CDR3 totals 14 residues. Trimming removed 3 bases from V and 5 bases from J, with 8 bases in between. CDR3 region: CASSPYGDNSPLHF. CDR3 coding DNA: TGTGCCAGCTCACCGTACGGGGATAATTCACCCCTCCACTTT.

The rearrangement links TRBV5-1 to TRBJ1-1; no clear D. Germline CDR1 SGHRS, CDR2 YFSETQ. V lost 2 bases to trimming and J lost 6 bases, with 11 bases between them. This CDR3 contains 13 residues. CDR3 sequence (DNA): TGCGCCAGCAGCTTAACTACACCCCCTGAAGCTTTCTTT. Its protein is CASSLTTPPEAFF.

The sample holds one count of this clone. The chain recombines TRBV5-1 with TRBJ2-3; 10 nucleotides match TRBD2. Trimming took 4 bases from V and 1 from J; bases not matched to a gene: 3. The CDR3 runs 15 residues. From germline, CDR1 is SGHRS and CDR2 YFSETQ. The CDR3 bases are TGCGCCAGCAGCCCAGCGGGGGGGCGCACAGATACGCAGTATTTT. This codes for CASSPAGGRTDTQYF. Full variable domain (missing parts from reference TRBV5-1 and TRBJ2-3): KAGVTQTPRYLIKTRGQQVTLSCSPISGHRSVSWYQQTPGQGLQFLFEYFSETQRNKGNFPGRFSGRQFSNSRSEMNVSTLELGDSALYLCASSPAGGRTDTQYFGPGTRLTVL.

The chain carries TRBV5-6 and TRBJ2-6, with TRBD2 identical over 9 bases. CDR3 length: 18 amino acids. J lost 0 bases, V lost 0 bases, and 4 bases had no gene match. Germline V gene lookup returns CDR1 SGHDT and CDR2 YYEEEE. CDR3 sequence reads: CASSLVRGGTSGANVLTF. The DNA of the CDR3 is TGTGCCAGCAGCTTGGTGCGGGGGGGCACCTCTGGGGCCAACGTCCTGACTTTC.

The chain employs TRBV5-6 and TRBJ2-5, with D maybe TRBD2 (6 bases). The CDR3 is 12 amino acids. V lost 6 bases and J 7 bases, leaving 13 bases between the germline ends. The V gene's germline CDR1 is SGHDT and CDR2 YYEEEE. The CDR3 bases are TGTGCCAGCAACTCGCCCGGGGGGACCCAGTACTTC. It is translated as CASNSPGGTQYF. Full variable domain (missing parts from reference TRBV5-6 and TRBJ2-5): DAGVTQSPTHLIKTRGQQVTLRCSPKSGHDTVSWYQQALGQGPQFIFQYYEEEERQRGNFPDRFSGHQFPNYSSELNVNALLLGDSALYLCASNSPGGTQYFGPGTRLLVL.

The table lists this clone with a few counts. This sequence joins TRBV19 and TRBJ2-5, with TRBD2 matching over 9 bases. With V trimmed by 3 bases and J by 4 bases, 9 bases remained unmatched. The CDR3 loop spans 16 amino acids. Germline CDR1 LNHDA, CDR2 SQIVND (reference sequence). In nucleotides, the CDR3 is TGTGCCAGTAGTATGCCCGGGGGTAGCGGGGGAGAGACCCAGTACTTC. Translation gives CASSMPGGSGGETQYF.

This clone was observed a few times. The chain recombines TRBV5-8 with TRBJ2-5; 9 bases are shared with TRBD2. The ends lost 6 bases at V and 7 bases at J; junction bases unmatched: 7. CDR3 length: 13 amino acids. Looked up from germline, CDR1 is SGHTS and CDR2 is YDEGEE. This chain's CDR3 is CASTYSGGGTQYF. The CDR3, as DNA: TGTGCCAGCACCTATAGCGGGGGCGGGACCCAGTACTTC.

The chain recombines TRBV5-6 with TRBJ2-3, with a tentative D call TRBD1 (6 bases). CDR3 length: 17 amino acids. The V end was cut by 4 bases, the J end by 6 bases, with 24 bases between. Germline-derived CDR1 and CDR2 are SGHDT and YYEEEE. The CDR3 here is CASSVVTSMGAADTQYF. CDR3 nucleotide sequence: TGTGCCAGCAGCGTGGTAACGAGTATGGGGGCAGCGGATACGCAGTATTTT. Combining the CDR3 with reference TRBV5-6 and TRBJ2-3 gives the whole variable domain DAGVTQSPTHLIKTRGQQVTLRCSPKSGHDTVSWYQQALGQGPQFIFQYYEEEERQRGNFPDRFSGHQFPNYSSELNVNALLLGDSALYLCASSVVTSMGAADTQYFGPGTRLTVL.

This clone was found once. The chain employs TRBV13 and TRBJ2-1; 11 nucleotides align to TRBD1. The CDR3 runs to 15 residues. CDR1 PRHDT and CDR2 FYEKMQ come from the germline V gene (reference sequence). Losses at the gene ends were 5 bases for V and 4 bases for J; bases not matched to a gene: 4. The CDR3 loop is CASSLGQGEYNEQFF. Written as DNA, the CDR3 is TGTGCCAGCAGCCTGGGACAGGGGGAGTACAATGAGCAGTTCTTC.

The genes are TRBV21-1 and TRBJ1-6. TRBV21-1 is a listed pseudogene. The CDR3 has 16 amino acids. For the CDR3, the DNA is TGTGCCAGCAGCGCAAGGACTCTAACTTATAATTCACCCCTCCACTTT. As protein: CASSARTLTYNSPLHF.

This clone was counted a single time. The chain carries TRBV4-3 and TRBJ2-5; the D is unclear. This CDR3 region has 17 residues. Germline V gene data show CDR1 as LGHNA and CDR2 as YSLEER. The ends were cut back, 0 bases at V and 4 bases at J, with 18 bases in the middle. The CDR3 DNA follows: TGCGCCAGCAGCCAAGAGTGGAAGCCTCCGTTAGCAGAGACCCAGTACTTC. Amino acid sequence: CASSQEWKPPLAETQYF.

This clone has more than one count but fewer than ten. This rearrangement joins TRBV5-1 to TRBJ2-3; D uncertain. Germline V CDR1 and CDR2: SGHRS, YFSETQ. V lost 1 base and J lost 2, with 11 bases in between. The CDR3 runs to 15 residues. Written as DNA, the CDR3 is TGCGCCAGCAGCTTGTCCGCGCCCCACACAGATACGCAGTATTTT. It is translated as CASSLSAPHTDTQYF.

The J gene is TRBJ1-1, the V gene TRBV25-1, with a weak D call TRBD1 (6 bases). This CDR3 has 17 amino acids. Germline V CDR1 and CDR2: MGHDK, SYGVNS. The germline V and J ends were trimmed by 1 base and 0 bases, with 15 bases remaining between them. This CDR3 reads CASSESRTAVLNTEAFF. The CDR3 DNA is TGTGCCAGCAGTGAATCAAGGACAGCCGTACTGAACACTGAAGCTTTCTTT.

The rearrangement links TRBV7-9 to TRBJ2-1; 15 bases fit TRBD2. The CDR3 sequence is 17 residues long. Unmatched junction bases numbered 4, after V lost 2 bases and J lost 5 bases. The germline V gene encodes CDR1 SEHNR and CDR2 FQNEAQ (reference sequence). The DNA of the CDR3 is TGTGCCAGCAGCTTATTCCGGACTAGCGGGGGGGACAATGAGCAGTTCTTC. The encoded protein is CASSLFRTSGGDNEQFF. The entire variable domain, with the rest obtained from reference TRBV7-9 and TRBJ2-1, is as follows: DTGVSQNPRHKITKRGQNVTFRCDPISEHNRLYWYRQTLGQGPEFLTYFQNEAQLEKSRLLSDRFSAERPKGSFSTLEIQRTEQGDSAMYLCASSLFRTSGGDNEQFFGPGTRLTVL.

V gene TRBV9 combines with J gene TRBJ2-7; tentative D call: TRBD2 (5 bases). The germline V gene encodes CDR1 SGDLS and CDR2 YYNGEE. The CDR3 consists of 14 residues. Trimming took 2 bases from V and 2 from J, leaving 11 bases between them. The CDR3 DNA sequence: TGTGCCAGCAGCGTCGCCGGGGAGCCCTACGAGCAGTACTTC. It codes for CASSVAGEPYEQYF.

The chain carries TRBV10-1 and TRBJ1-2; D is unresolved. Looked up from germline, CDR1 is WNHNN and CDR2 is SYGVQD (reference sequence). Trimming left V 3 bases short and J 7 bases short, with 6 bases between. The CDR3 covers 11 residues. The CDR3 DNA reads TGCGCCAGCAGTGACGGTTCTGGCTACACCTTC. This codes for CASSDGSGYTF.

This clone was seen once. The sample carries other DNA sequences with the same CDR3. The chain combines TRBV7-2 with TRBJ2-3; unclear D gene. The CDR3 has 15 residues. Germline-derived CDR1 and CDR2 are SGHTA and FQGNSA. Trimming shortened V by 1 base and J by 2 bases, and 10 bases separated the two germline ends. The CDR3 sequence: CASSLDRGFTDTQYF. CDR3 in DNA: TGTGCCAGCAGCTTAGATCGCGGCTTCACAGATACGCAGTATTTT.

The chain couples TRBV7-9 to TRBJ1-6, with D maybe TRBD1 (6 bases). V was shortened by 3 bases and J by 7 bases, with 22 bases between the two germline ends. The CDR3 sequence is 18 residues long. Germline V gene data show CDR1 as SEHNR and CDR2 as FQNEAQ (reference sequence). CDR3 region: CASSFLSNRDKLNSPLHF. The CDR3 DNA reads TGTGCCAGCAGCTTTTTATCCAACCGGGACAAACTAAATTCACCCCTCCACTTT.

The rearrangement links TRBV25-1 to TRBJ2-3; 14 bases map to TRBD2. V was pared by 3 bases and J by 9 bases, with 2 bases of the junction left unmatched. The CDR3 runs to 14 residues. Germline values: CDR1 MGHDK, CDR2 SYGVNS. CDR3 bases: TGTGCCAGCAGTGATCGACTAGCGGGGGGGACGCAGTATTTT. Encoded protein: CASSDRLAGGTQYF.

The chain joins TRBV5-5 to TRBJ1-5; 11 bases fit TRBD1. CDR1 is SGHKS, CDR2 YYEKEE, per germline (reference sequence). CDR3 length: 15 amino acids. V gave up 4 bases and J gave up 7 bases; unmatched junction bases: 7. The CDR3, as DNA: TGTGCCAGCAGCCCACGGACAGGGGGCTTGCAGCCCCAGCATTTT. Amino acid sequence: CASSPRTGGLQPQHF. Drawing the rest from reference TRBV5-5 and TRBJ1-5, the complete variable domain is DAGVTQSPTHLIKTRGQQVTLRCSPISGHKSVSWYQQVLGQGPQFIFQYYEKEERGRGNFPDRFSARQFPNYSSELNVNALLLGDSALYLCASSPRTGGLQPQHFGDGTRLSIL.

The V gene is TRBV7-8, the J gene TRBJ1-5; D might be TRBD1 (6 bases). The CDR3 sequence is 16 residues long. V lost 2 bases to trimming and J lost 7 bases, with 18 bases between them. Germline CDR1 and CDR2: SGHVS and FQNEAQ. The CDR3 coding sequence is TGTGCCAGCAGCTTATTCATCTCGTCAGGGGCCCAGCCCCAGCATTTT. Translated, it gives CASSLFISSGAQPQHF.

In nucleotides, the CDR3 is TGCGCCAGCAGCCAAGATAGGGGCTCCAACTGGGGGACTTATGGCTACACCTTC. Translation gives CASSQDRGSNWGTYGYTF. The genes are TRBV4-3 and TRBJ1-2, with a possible D match to TRBD1 (5 bases). V was trimmed by 0 bases and J by 5 bases, leaving 22 bases between them. CDR3 length equals 18 residues. The germline V gene has CDR1 LGHNA and CDR2 YSLEER.

The chain joins TRBV7-3 to TRBJ2-3; D might be TRBD2 (6 bases). From germline, CDR1 is SGHTA and CDR2 FQGTGA. This CDR3 is 16 amino acids long. Trimming took off 4 bases at V and 1 base at J, with 15 bases between the two ends. The CDR3, as DNA: TGTGCCAGCAGCTCTTGGGGCGGGGCAGGCACAGATACGCAGTATTTT. It codes for CASSSWGGAGTDTQYF.

The V gene is TRBV12-3 or TRBV12-4, the J gene TRBJ2-5; D is perhaps TRBD1 (6 bases). The germline V and J ends were trimmed by 5 bases and 5 bases, with 12 bases remaining between them. There are 13 residues in the CDR3. As DNA, the CDR3 is TGTGCCAGCAGTCCCAACAGGGCGGAGACCCAGTACTTC. Its translation: CASSPNRAETQYF.

This clone was detected a few times. The chain joins TRBV19 to TRBJ1-5; D remains ambiguous. Per germline, CDR1 LNHDA and CDR2 SQIVND (reference sequence). The length of the CDR3 is 13 residues. Deletions cut 2 bases from V and 7 bases from J, with 9 bases between. The CDR3 DNA reads as TGTGCCAGTAGTATATACAACCAGCAGCCCCAGCATTTT. It codes for CASSIYNQQPQHF.

The rearrangement joins TRBV6-6 to TRBJ1-5; D might be TRBD1 (6 bases). The germline V and J ends were trimmed by 7 bases and 1 base, with 11 bases remaining between them. The CDR3 spans 14 residues. Per the germline V gene, CDR1 is MNHNY and CDR2 is SVGAGI (reference sequence). The chain's CDR3 is CASTPQGSNQPQHF. The CDR3 DNA sequence: TGTGCCAGCACCCCACAGGGAAGCAATCAGCCCCAGCATTTT.